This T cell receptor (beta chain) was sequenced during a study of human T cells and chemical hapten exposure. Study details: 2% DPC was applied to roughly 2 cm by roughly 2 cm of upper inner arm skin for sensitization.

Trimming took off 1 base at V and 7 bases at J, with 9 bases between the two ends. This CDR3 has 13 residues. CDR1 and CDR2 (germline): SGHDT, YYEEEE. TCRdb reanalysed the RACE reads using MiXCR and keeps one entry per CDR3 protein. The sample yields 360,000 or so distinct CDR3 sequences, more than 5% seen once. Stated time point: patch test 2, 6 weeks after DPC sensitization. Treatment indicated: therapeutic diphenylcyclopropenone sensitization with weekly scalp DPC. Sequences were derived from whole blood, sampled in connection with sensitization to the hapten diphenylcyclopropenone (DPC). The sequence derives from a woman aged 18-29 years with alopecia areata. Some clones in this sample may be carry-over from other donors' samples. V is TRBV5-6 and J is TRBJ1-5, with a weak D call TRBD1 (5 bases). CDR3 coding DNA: TGTGCCAGCAGCTTGAGGGGTAAACAGCCCCAGCATTTT. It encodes CASSLRGKQPQHF.